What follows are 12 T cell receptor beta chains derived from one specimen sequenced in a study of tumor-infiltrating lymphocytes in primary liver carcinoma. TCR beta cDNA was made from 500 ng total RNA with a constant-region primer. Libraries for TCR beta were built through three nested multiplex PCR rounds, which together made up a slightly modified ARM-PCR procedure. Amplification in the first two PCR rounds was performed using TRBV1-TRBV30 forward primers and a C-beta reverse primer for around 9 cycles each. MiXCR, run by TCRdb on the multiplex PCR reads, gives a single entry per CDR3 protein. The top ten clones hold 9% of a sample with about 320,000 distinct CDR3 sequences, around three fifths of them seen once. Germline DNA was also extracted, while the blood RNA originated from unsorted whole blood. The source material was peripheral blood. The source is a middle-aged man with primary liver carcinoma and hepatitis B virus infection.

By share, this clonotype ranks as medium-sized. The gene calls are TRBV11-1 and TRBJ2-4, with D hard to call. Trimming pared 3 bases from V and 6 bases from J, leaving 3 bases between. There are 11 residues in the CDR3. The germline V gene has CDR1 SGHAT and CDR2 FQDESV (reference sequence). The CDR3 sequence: CASSFGNIQYF. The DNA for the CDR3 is TGTGCCAGCAGCTTTGGAAACATTCAGTACTTC.

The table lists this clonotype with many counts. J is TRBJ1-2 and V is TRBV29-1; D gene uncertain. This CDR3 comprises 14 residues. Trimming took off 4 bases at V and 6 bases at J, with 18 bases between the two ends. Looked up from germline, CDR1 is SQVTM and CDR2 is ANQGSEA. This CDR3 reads CSVARVGARDGYTF. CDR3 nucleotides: TGCAGCGTTGCCCGGGTGGGAGCAAGAGATGGCTACACCTTC.

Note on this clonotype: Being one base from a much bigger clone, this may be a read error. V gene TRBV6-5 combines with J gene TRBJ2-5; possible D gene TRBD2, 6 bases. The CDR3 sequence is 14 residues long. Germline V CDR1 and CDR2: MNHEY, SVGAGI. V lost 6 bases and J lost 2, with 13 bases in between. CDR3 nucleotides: TGTGCCAGCAGCGTTAACGGGGGACAAGAGACCCAGTACTTC. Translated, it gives CASSVNGGQETQYF.

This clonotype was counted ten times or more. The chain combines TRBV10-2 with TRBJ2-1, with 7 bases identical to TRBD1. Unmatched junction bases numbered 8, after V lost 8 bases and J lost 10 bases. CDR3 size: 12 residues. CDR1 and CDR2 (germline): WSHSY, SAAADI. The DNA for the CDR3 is TGCGCCAGCGGTCCTACAGGGGACGAGCAGTTCTTC. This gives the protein CASGPTGDEQFF.

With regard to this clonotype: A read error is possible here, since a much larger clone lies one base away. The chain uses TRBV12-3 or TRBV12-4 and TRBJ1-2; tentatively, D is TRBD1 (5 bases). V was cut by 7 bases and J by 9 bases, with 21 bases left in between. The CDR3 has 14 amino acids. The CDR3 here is CASTLSAGYNSYTF. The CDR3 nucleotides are TGTGCCAGCACCCTATCTGCAGGGTACAATAGCTACACCTTC.

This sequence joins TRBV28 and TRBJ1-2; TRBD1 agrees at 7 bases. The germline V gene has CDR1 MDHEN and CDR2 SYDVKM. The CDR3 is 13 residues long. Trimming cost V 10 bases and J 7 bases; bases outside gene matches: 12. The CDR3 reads CATRGQVVSGYTF. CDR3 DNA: TGTGCCACCCGAGGACAGGTGGTCAGTGGCTACACCTTC.

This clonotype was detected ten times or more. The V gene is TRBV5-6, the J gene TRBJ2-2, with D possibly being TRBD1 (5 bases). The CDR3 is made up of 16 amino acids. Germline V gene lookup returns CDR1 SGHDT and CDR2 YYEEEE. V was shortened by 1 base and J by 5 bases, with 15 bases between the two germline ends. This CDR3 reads CASSLFSGLGTGELFF. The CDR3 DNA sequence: TGTGCCAGCAGCTTGTTCTCAGGGCTTGGGACCGGGGAGCTGTTTTTT.

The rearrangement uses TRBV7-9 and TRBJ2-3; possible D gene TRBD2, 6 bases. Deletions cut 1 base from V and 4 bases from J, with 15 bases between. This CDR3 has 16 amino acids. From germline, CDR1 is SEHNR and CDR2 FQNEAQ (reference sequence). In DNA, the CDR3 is TGTGCCAGCAGCTTAGAGGGACTGGGGCAGGCAGATACGCAGTATTTT. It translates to CASSLEGLGQADTQYF.

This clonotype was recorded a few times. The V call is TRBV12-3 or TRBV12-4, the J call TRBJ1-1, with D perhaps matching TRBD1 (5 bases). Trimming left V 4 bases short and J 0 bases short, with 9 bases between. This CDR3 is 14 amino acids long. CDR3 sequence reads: CASSSRGLNTEAFF. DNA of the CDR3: TGTGCCAGCAGTTCGCGGGGACTGAACACTGAAGCTTTCTTT.

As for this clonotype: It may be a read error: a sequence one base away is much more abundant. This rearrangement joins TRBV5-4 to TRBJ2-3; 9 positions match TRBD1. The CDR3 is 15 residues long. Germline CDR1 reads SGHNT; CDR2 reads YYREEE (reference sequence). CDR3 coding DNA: TGTGCCAGCAGCTTCGGACAGGGGACGTCAGATATGCAGTATTTT. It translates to CASSFGQGTSDMQYF.

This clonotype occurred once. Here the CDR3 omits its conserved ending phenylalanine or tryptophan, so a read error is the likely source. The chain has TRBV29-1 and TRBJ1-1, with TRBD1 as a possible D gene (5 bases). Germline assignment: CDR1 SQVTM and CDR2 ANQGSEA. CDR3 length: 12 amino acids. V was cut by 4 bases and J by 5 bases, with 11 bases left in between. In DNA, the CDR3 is TGCAGCGTTGGATGGGGCGCGACTGAAGCTTTCTCT. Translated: CSVGWGATEAFS.

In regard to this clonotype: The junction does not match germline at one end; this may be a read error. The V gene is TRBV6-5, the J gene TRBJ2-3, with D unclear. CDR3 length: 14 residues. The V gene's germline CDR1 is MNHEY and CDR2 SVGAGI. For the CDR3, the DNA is TGTACCAGCAGTCGACGCGTTAGCATAGATACGCAGTATTTT. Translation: CTSSRRVSIDTQYF.